The 18 T cell receptor beta chains presented below share a single source sample, sequenced in a study of control samples from healthy donors and cancer patients. TCRdb's table, derived via immunoSEQ multiplex PCR, lists solely in-frame clones and lacks some. Altogether 45,000 to 60,000 clones are present, less than 95% being singletons, with the ten largest covering roughly 4%. Sequencing input: blood. The receptors derive from a man aged 30 to 39 in good health.

This chain joins TRBV24-1 and TRBJ1-1; D possibly corresponds to TRBD1 (6 bases). The length of the CDR3 is 14 residues. Looked up from germline, CDR1 is KGHDR and CDR2 is SFDVKD. V was pared by 5 bases and J by 3 bases, with 12 bases between. The CDR3 DNA reads TGTGCCACCAGTGCGGGGGGCGGAGACACTGAAGCTTTCTTT. It yields the protein CATSAGGGDTEAFF.

J is TRBJ1-5 and V is TRBV24-1, with 8 bases that match TRBD1. The length of the CDR3 is 16 residues. J was trimmed by 6 bases and V by 3 bases; bases with no gene match: 9. From germline, CDR1 is KGHDR and CDR2 SFDVKD. CDR3 protein: CATSDRQGAWGQPQHF. DNA of the CDR3: TGTGCCACCAGTGATAGGCAGGGGGCTTGGGGTCAGCCCCAGCATTTT.

The gene calls are TRBV29-1 and TRBJ2-1; D may be TRBD2 (6 bases). The CDR3 consists of 15 residues. Germline assignment: CDR1 SQVTM and CDR2 ANQGSEA. Trimming pared 2 bases from V and 1 base from J, leaving 12 bases between. CDR3 sequence (DNA): TGCAGCGTTGAATTGGGGGGAGAATCCTACAATGAGCAGTTCTTC. Its protein product is CSVELGGESYNEQFF.

The CDR3 DNA sequence: TGTGCCAGCAGCTTAGGGACAGGGTACAACTATGGCTACACCTTC. It encodes CASSLGTGYNYGYTF. This chain links TRBV7-2 with TRBJ1-2; TRBD1 aligns across 8 bases. J gave up 2 bases and V 1 base, and 3 bases lay outside the gene matches. Germline CDR1 and CDR2: SGHTA and FQGNSA. This CDR3 contains 15 residues.

V is TRBV30 and J is TRBJ1-5; D remains unclear. V was trimmed by 2 bases and J by 3 bases, leaving 14 bases between them. Germline values: CDR1 GTSNPN, CDR2 SVGIG (reference sequence). The CDR3 runs to 15 residues. DNA of the CDR3: TGTGCCTGGAGTCGAGGGTCAGCAGACAATCAGCCCCAGCATTTT. Translating it yields CAWSRGSADNQPQHF.

V gene TRBV7-3 combines with J gene TRBJ2-1; 7 bases map to TRBD2. The CDR3 spans 17 residues. V gave up 0 bases and J gave up 6 bases; unmatched junction bases: 11. Germline V gene sequence: CDR1 SGHTA, CDR2 FQGTGA. The CDR3 DNA reads TGTGCCAGCAGCTTAACAGGCTTGGGGAGGGAAGGCAATGAGCAGTTCTTC. Its translation: CASSLTGLGREGNEQFF. Looking up the rest from reference TRBV7-3 and TRBJ2-1 gives the full variable domain: GAGVSQTPSNKVTEKGKYVELRCDPISGHTALYWYRQSLGQGPEFLIYFQGTGAADDSGLPNDRFFAVRPEGSVSTLKIQRTERGDSAVYLCASSLTGLGREGNEQFFGPGTRLTVL.

V gene TRBV7-2 combines with J gene TRBJ1-2; D is unresolved. Germline-derived CDR1 and CDR2 are SGHTA and FQGNSA. The CDR3 is made up of 14 amino acids. V lost 1 base and J lost 2, with 8 bases in between. The DNA for the CDR3 is TGTGCCAGCAGCTTAGTTGGGCAGAACTATGGCTACACCTTC. This encodes CASSLVGQNYGYTF. The whole variable domain, filled in from reference TRBV7-2 and TRBJ1-2, reads GAGVSQSPSNKVTEKGKDVELRCDPISGHTALYWYRQSLGQGLEFLIYFQGNSAPDKSGLPSDRFSAERTGGSVSTLTIQRTQQEDSAVYLCASSLVGQNYGYTFGSGTRLTVV.

The genes are TRBV3-1 (or the pseudogene TRBV3-2) and TRBJ1-2; 7 positions agree with TRBD1. The V gene's germline CDR1 is LGHDT and CDR2 YNNKEL (reference sequence). CDR3 length: 14 residues. V lost 1 base, J lost 5 bases, and 4 bases stayed unmatched. This chain's CDR3 is CASSQGDRGYGYTF. The CDR3 DNA reads as TGTGCCAGCAGCCAAGGGGACAGAGGATATGGCTACACCTTC.

In this sample, this clone turned up once. V gene TRBV6-5 combines with J gene TRBJ2-5, with TRBD1 identical over 7 bases. The CDR3 has 14 residues. Per germline, CDR1 MNHEY and CDR2 SVGAGI. The trim removed 6 bases at V and 5 bases at J, leaving 9 bases unmatched. CDR3 amino acids: CASRWDSPSETQYF. DNA of the CDR3: TGTGCCAGCAGGTGGGACAGTCCGAGTGAGACCCAGTACTTC.

The chain is built from TRBV30 and TRBJ2-5; tentatively, D is TRBD1 or TRBD2 (5 bases each). CDR1 is GTSNPN, CDR2 SVGIG, per germline (reference sequence). This CDR3 comprises 15 residues. V lost 4 bases, J lost 7 bases, and 22 bases lay in between. CDR3 nucleotide sequence: TGTGCCTGGACCAAACCGCCTAGCAGTGGGGCGACCCAGTACTTC. This translates into CAWTKPPSSGATQYF.

The chain employs TRBV27 and TRBJ1-1, with 8 bases matching TRBD1. The CDR3 contains 15 residues. CDR1 is MNHEY, CDR2 SMNVEV, per germline (reference sequence). V gave up 5 bases and J gave up 1 base; unmatched junction bases: 6. The CDR3 sequence: CASSGGQGRNTEAFF. In DNA form, the CDR3 reads TGTGCCAGCAGTGGCGGACAGGGAAGGAACACTGAAGCTTTCTTT.

The chain has TRBV6-5 and TRBJ2-7, with D hard to call. V dropped 5 bases and J dropped 0 bases, with 14 bases sitting between them. Germline V gene data show CDR1 as MNHEY and CDR2 as SVGAGI. The CDR3 spans 15 residues. This CDR3 is CASSNLGSSSYEQYF. The CDR3 DNA sequence: TGTGCCAGCAGTAATTTAGGCTCAAGCTCCTACGAGCAGTACTTC.

This clone has more than one count but fewer than ten. One junction end does not reproduce the germline sequence, and a read error may be involved. Different DNA sequences within this sample yield the same CDR3. The chain employs TRBV2 and TRBJ2-2, with TRBD2 matching over 9 bases. CDR3 length: 16 residues. CDR1 and CDR2 from the germline V gene are SNHLY and FYNNEI. CDR3 nucleotides: TGTGCCCGCAGGCACGCGGCGGGGGGGGACACCGGGGAGCTGTTTTTT. Residues: CARRHAAGGDTGELFF.

The chain joins TRBV5-8 to TRBJ1-2, with D maybe TRBD1 (5 bases). V lost 0 bases to trimming and J lost 3 bases, with 9 bases between them. The germline CDR1 and CDR2 sequences are SGHTS and YDEGEE. This CDR3 comprises 14 residues. The CDR3 bases are TGTGCCAGCAGCTTGGATAGGGGCCACTATGGCTACACCTTC. Translating it yields CASSLDRGHYGYTF.

The J gene is TRBJ2-3, the V gene TRBV27; 7 bases align to TRBD2. Germline trimming cut 3 bases from V and 0 bases from J; bases unmatched to any gene: 15. The CDR3 is made up of 19 amino acids. Germline lookup yields CDR1 MNHEY and CDR2 SMNVEV (reference sequence). The CDR3 DNA reads TGTGCCAGCAGTTTTTGGACTGGGGGAGGGCCAGGGAGCACAGATACGCAGTATTTT. Protein sequence: CASSFWTGGGPGSTDTQYF.

The chain joins TRBV18 to TRBJ1-6, with D perhaps matching TRBD1 (6 bases). CDR1 KGHSH and CDR2 LQKENI come from the germline V gene. There are 13 residues in the CDR3. Trimming took off 3 bases at V and 10 bases at J, with 10 bases between the two ends. The CDR3 protein is CASSPTGISPLHF. CDR3 nucleotides: TGTGCCAGCTCACCTACAGGGATATCACCCCTCCACTTT.

This chain links TRBV13 with TRBJ1-5, with unresolved D. CDR1 PRHDT and CDR2 FYEKMQ come from the germline V gene (reference sequence). Trimming removed 5 bases from V and 5 bases from J, with 7 bases in between. This CDR3 comprises 12 residues. CDR3 in DNA: TGTGCCAGCAGCATTGGGGATCAGCCCCAGCATTTT. Translating it yields CASSIGDQPQHF.

This chain connects TRBV11-3 to TRBJ1-1; D uncertain. CDR1 and CDR2 from the germline V gene are SGHNT and YENEEA. The CDR3 contains 15 residues. V was shortened by 1 base and J by 5 bases, with 14 bases between the two germline ends. The CDR3 coding sequence is TGTGCCAGCAGCTTAGGCGGAGGGTTGAGTACTGAAGCTTTCTTT. Its protein is CASSLGGGLSTEAFF. The full variable domain, rest sourced from reference TRBV11-3 and TRBJ1-1, is EAGVVQSPRYKIIEKKQPVAFWCNPISGHNTLYWYLQNLGQGPELLIRYENEEAVDDSQLPKDRFSAERLKGVDSTLKIQPAELGDSAVYLCASSLGGGLSTEAFFGQGTRLTVV.